A selection of T cell receptor beta chains follows, all from one sample in a study of breast tumors, draining lymph nodes, adjacent tissues. A single record per CDR3 protein comes from TCRdb applying MiXCR to the multiplex PCR reads. Of roughly 80,000 distinct CDR3 sequences listed, under 25% are singletons. The sample was axillary lymph node tissue. These receptors all come from a female donor with breast cancer. Some clones in this sample may be carry-over from other donors' samples. Each CDR3 is given without its conserved first and last residue.

v_call cdr3_aa
TRBV28 ASSLGTSPYEQY
TRBV11-2 ASSLTSGRVSEQF
TRBV4-2 ASSQEEGLAGGGTQY
TRBV30 VRSGGNEQF
TRBV12-3/TRBV12-4 ASKSMANYGYT
TRBV4-1 ASSQEFTGSTPGANVLT
TRBV5-1 ASSLAQGSYEQY
TRBV24-1 ATSDFRSAHSYNEQF
TRBV6-7 ASSYCPGTVNEKLF
TRBV9 ASSVGGLMYQETQY
TRBV20-1 SARLAGVDSYEQY
TRBV6-2/TRBV6-3 ASTSVIYEQY
TRBV12-3/TRBV12-4 ASRSTSGITDTQY
TRBV5-1 ASSSTGKLETQY
TRBV7-2 ASSSYTSGRSHTQY
TRBV6-2/TRBV6-3 ASSYRTSGRAGELF
TRBV19 ASSIGTGGLGQPQH
TRBV5-1 ASSLAGGNTGELF
TRBV12-3/TRBV12-4 ASSQGSTKNIQY
TRBV19 ASGIGNEQY
TRBV6-2/TRBV6-3 ASSYSTGPTYGYT
TRBV20-1 SARDHQGGSYEQY
TRBV28 ASSFFGGTSVNEQF
TRBV27 VSSLSQGGVPLH
TRBV15 ATSRGLAGGPTDTQY
TRBV5-1 ASSFFGNQPQH
TRBV20-1 SARPQGIPYGYT
TRBV2 ASSWLAADTQY
TRBV30 TWSVGFRDSPLH
TRBV2 ASRDNRTSGDYNERF
TRBV4-3 ASSRGTSGSKQF
TRBV7-2 ASSLERETQY
TRBV20-1 SARDRSTTLGGYT
TRBV5-1 ASSPWTQNTGELF
TRBV12-3/TRBV12-4 ASSLGTLYNEQF
TRBV12-3/TRBV12-4 ASSFGNTGELF
TRBV19 ASTGTGGRQPQH
TRBV6-2/TRBV6-3 ASSYFGRGSYEQY
TRBV27 ASSLYSGAPDTQY
TRBV20-1 SARMLGTQY
TRBV27 ASSFTSIYNEQF
TRBV5-4 ASRLMGQVGREQY
TRBV28 ASSFPSNYGYT
TRBV12-5 ASGLVLERERSYNEQF
TRBV19 ASNLDPGELF
TRBV11-2 ASSTNGISASYEQY
TRBV7-9 ASSLNGYNEQF
TRBV9 ASSVGSGRATGNEQF
TRBV19 ASSITSQTPYNEQF
TRBV25-1 ASRDQPGELF